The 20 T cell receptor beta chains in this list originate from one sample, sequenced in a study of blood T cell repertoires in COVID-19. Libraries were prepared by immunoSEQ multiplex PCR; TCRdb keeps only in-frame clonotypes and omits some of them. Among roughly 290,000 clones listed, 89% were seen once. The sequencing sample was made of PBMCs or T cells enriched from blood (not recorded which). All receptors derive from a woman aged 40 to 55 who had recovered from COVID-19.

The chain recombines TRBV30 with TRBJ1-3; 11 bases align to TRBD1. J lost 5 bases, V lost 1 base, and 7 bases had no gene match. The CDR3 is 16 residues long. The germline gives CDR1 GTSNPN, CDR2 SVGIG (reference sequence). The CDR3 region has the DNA TGTGCCTGGAGTGCGGACAGGGGGCTCCCTAGAAACACCATATATTTT. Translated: CAWSADRGLPRNTIYF.

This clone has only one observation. The DNA for the CDR3 is TGTGCCAGCAGCACCGACTCAAGGGGGGGTAATGAAAAACTGTTTTTT. Residues: CASSTDSRGGNEKLFF. The chain couples TRBV5-4 to TRBJ1-4; D might be TRBD1 (6 bases). V shed 4 bases and J shed 4 bases, with 17 bases lying between them. The CDR3 extends over 16 amino acids. CDR1 SGHNT and CDR2 YYREEE come from the germline V gene (reference sequence).

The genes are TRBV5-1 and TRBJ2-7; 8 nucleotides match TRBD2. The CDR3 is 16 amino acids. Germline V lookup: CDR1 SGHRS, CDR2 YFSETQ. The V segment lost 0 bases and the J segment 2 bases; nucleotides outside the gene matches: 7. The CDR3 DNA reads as TGCGCCAGCAGCTTGGCCTCTCCCGGGAGGGCCTACGAGCAGTACTTC. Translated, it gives CASSLASPGRAYEQYF. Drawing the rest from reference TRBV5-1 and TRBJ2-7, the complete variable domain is KAGVTQTPRYLIKTRGQQVTLSCSPISGHRSVSWYQQTPGQGLQFLFEYFSETQRNKGNFPGRFSGRQFSNSRSEMNVSTLELGDSALYLCASSLASPGRAYEQYFGPGTRLTVT.

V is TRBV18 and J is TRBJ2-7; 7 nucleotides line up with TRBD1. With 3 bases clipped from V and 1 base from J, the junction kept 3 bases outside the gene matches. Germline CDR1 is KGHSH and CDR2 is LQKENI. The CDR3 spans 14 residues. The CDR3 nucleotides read TGTGCCAGCTCACCTGACAGGGCTTCCTACGAGCAGTACTTC. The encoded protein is CASSPDRASYEQYF.

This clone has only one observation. CDR3 nucleotide sequence: TGTGCCAGCAGTTACTCACTAGCGGGCCGGGCAGATACGCAGTATTTT. Translation gives CASSYSLAGRADTQYF. J is TRBJ2-3 and V is TRBV6-5; 9 positions agree with TRBD2. There are 16 residues in the CDR3. J lost 4 bases, V lost 0 bases, and 5 bases had no gene match. Germline lookup yields CDR1 MNHEY and CDR2 SVGAGI.

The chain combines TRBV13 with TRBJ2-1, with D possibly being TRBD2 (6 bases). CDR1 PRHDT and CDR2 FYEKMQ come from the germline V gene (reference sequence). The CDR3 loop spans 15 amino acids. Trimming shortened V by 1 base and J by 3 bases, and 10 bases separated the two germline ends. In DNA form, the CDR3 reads TGTGCCAGCAGCTTAGAGGGGACTGACTACAATGAGCAGTTCTTC. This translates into CASSLEGTDYNEQFF.

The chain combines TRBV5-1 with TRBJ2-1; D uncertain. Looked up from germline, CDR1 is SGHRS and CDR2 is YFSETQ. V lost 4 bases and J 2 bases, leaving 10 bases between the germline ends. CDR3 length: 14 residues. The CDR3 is CASSPYATYNEQFF. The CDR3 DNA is TGCGCCAGCAGCCCCTACGCCACCTACAATGAGCAGTTCTTC. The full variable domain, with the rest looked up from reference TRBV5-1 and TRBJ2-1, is KAGVTQTPRYLIKTRGQQVTLSCSPISGHRSVSWYQQTPGQGLQFLFEYFSETQRNKGNFPGRFSGRQFSNSRSEMNVSTLELGDSALYLCASSPYATYNEQFFGPGTRLTVL.

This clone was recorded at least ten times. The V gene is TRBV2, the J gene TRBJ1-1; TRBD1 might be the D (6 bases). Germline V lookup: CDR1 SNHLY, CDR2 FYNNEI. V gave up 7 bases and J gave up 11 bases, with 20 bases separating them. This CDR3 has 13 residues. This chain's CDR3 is CASTDRLQGKAFF. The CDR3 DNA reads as TGTGCCAGCACCGATCGGCTACAGGGTAAGGCTTTCTTT.

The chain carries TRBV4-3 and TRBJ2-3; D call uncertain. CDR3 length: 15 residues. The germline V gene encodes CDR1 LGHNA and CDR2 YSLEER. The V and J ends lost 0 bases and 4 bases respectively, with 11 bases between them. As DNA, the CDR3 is TGCGCCAGCAGCCAAGATCTGGTAGTTTCAGATACGCAGTATTTT. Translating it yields CASSQDLVVSDTQYF.

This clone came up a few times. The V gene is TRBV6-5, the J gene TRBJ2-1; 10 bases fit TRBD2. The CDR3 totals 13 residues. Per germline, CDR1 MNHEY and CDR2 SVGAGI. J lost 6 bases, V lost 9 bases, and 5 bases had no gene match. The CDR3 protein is CARAGGPGNEQFF. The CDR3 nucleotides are TGTGCCAGAGCGGGGGGGCCCGGCAATGAGCAGTTCTTC.

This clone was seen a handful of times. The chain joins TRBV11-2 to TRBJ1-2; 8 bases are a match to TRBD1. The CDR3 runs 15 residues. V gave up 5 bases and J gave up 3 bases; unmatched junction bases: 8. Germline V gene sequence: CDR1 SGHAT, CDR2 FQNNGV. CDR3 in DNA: TGTGCCAGCAGCGACGGGACAGGTTCATACTATGGCTACACCTTC. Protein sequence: CASSDGTGSYYGYTF.

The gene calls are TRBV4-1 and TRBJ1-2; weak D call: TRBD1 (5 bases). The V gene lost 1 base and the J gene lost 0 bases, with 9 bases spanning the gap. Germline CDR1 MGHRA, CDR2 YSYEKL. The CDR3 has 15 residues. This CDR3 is CASSQGQQANYGYTF. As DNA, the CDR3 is TGCGCCAGCAGCCAAGGACAGCAAGCTAACTATGGCTACACCTTC.

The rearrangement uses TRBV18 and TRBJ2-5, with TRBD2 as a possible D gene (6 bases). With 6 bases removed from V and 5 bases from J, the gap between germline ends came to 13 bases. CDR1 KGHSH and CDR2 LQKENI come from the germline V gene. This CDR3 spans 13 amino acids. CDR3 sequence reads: CASSRGIGETQYF. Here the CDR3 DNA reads TGTGCCAGCTCGCGGGGCATCGGGGAGACCCAGTACTTC.

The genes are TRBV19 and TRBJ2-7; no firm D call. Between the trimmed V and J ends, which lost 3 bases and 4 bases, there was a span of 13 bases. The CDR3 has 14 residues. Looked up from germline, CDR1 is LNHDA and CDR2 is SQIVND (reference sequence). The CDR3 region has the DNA TGTGCCAGTAGTATCTCGCGCAGGTCTTACGAGCAGTACTTC. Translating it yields CASSISRRSYEQYF.

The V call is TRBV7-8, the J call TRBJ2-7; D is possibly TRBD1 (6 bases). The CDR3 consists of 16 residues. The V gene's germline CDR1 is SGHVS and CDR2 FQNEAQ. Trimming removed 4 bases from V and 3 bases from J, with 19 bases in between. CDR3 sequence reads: CASSSDTRTALYEQYF. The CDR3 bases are TGTGCCAGCAGCTCAGATACACGGACAGCCCTCTACGAGCAGTACTTC.

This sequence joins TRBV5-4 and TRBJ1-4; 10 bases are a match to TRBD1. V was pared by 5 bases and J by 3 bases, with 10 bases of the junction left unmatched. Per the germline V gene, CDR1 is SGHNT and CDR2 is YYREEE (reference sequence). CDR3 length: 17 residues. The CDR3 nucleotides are TGTGCCAGCAGTCATGGAGACAGGGGGCGGGCTAATGAAAAACTGTTTTTT. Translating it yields CASSHGDRGRANEKLFF.

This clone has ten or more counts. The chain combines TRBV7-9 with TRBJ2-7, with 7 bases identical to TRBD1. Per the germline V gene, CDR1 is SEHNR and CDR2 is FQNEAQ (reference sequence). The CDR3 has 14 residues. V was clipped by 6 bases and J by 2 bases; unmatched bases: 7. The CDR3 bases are TGTGCCAGCAGTCAGGGGGTGAGGGCCTACGAGCAGTACTTC. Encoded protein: CASSQGVRAYEQYF.

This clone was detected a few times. The CDR3 bases are TGTGCCAGCAGTGAACCGGACAGGATCTTCTATGGCTACACCTTC. Its translation is CASSEPDRIFYGYTF. The J gene is TRBJ1-2, the V gene TRBV6-1, with 7 bases that match TRBD1. This CDR3 has 15 residues. J gave up 4 bases and V 2 bases, and 7 bases lay outside the gene matches. The germline gives CDR1 MNHNS, CDR2 SASEGT.

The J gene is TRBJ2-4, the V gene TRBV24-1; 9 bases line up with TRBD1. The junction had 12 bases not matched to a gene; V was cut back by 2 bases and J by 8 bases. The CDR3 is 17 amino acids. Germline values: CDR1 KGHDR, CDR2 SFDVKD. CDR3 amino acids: CATSDCSGTGRGDIQYF. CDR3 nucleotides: TGTGCCACCAGTGATTGCTCGGGGACAGGGAGGGGAGACATTCAGTACTTC.

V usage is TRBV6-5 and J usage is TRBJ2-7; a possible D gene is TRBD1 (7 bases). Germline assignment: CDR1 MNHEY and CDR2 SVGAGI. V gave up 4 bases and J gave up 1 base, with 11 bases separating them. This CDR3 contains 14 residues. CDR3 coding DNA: TGTGCCAGCAGTTTACAGGGGACTTCCTACGAGCAGTACTTC. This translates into CASSLQGTSYEQYF.